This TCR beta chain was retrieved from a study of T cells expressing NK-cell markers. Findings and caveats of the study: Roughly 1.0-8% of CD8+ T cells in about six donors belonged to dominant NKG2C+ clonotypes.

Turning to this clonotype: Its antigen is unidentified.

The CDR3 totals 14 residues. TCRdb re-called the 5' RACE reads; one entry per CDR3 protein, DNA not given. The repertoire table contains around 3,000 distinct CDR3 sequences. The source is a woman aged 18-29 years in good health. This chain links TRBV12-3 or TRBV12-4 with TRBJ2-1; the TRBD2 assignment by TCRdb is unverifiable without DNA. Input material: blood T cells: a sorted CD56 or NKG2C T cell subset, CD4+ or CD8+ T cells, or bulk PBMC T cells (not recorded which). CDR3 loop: CASRRAGSYNEQFF.